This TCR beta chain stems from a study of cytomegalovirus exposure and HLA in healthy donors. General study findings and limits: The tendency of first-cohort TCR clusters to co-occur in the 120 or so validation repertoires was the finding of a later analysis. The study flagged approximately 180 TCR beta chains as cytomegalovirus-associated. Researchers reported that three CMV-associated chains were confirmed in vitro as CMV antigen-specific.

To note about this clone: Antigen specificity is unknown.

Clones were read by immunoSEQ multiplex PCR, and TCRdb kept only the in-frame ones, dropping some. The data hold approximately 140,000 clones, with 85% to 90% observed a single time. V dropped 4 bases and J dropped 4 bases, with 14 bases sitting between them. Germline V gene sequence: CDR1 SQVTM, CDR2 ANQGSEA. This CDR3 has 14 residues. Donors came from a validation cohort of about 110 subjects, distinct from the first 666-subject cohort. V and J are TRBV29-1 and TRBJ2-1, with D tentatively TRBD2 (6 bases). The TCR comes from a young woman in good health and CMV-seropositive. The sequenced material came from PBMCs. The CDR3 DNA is TGCAGCGTTGGTCGGGCGGGAAGGTACAATGAGCAGTTCTTC. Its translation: CSVGRAGRYNEQFF.